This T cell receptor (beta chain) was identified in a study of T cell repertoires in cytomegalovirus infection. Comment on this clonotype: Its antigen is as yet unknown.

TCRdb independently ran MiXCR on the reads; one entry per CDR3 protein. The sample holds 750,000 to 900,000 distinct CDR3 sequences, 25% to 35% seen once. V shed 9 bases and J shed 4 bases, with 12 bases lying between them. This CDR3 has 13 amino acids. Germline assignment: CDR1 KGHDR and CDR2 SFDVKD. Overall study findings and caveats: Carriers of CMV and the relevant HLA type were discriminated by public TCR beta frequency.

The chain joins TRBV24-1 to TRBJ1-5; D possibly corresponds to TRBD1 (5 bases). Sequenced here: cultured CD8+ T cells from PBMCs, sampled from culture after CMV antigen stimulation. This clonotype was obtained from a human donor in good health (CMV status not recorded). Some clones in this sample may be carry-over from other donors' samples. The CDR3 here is CATLRQQNQPQHF. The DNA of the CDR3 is TGTGCCACCCTGAGACAGCAAAATCAGCCCCAGCATTTT.